This T cell receptor beta chain is from a study of pediatric ulcerative colitis. Findings and caveats of the study: Compared with controls, ulcerative colitis showed greater blood-rectum clone sharing. All ulcerative colitis patients, but no controls, carried two rectal clonotypes.

One to two pinch biopsies were taken from the rectum during colonoscopy. Before the diagnostic colonoscopy, ulcerative colitis patients were free of immunosuppressive medication. V lost 1 base and J lost 2, with 17 bases in between. CDR3 length: 18 residues. Germline values: CDR1 SGHTA, CDR2 FQGTGA. Sequencing depth was up to 500,000 reads per sample. Libraries were prepared by immunoSEQ multiplex PCR; TCRdb keeps only in-frame clonotypes and omits some of them. The top ten hold about 3% of the sample, which has under 20,000 clones, just under 75% seen once. About this clone: Its antigen is unidentified.

The V call is TRBV7-3, the J call TRBJ2-2; tentatively, D is TRBD1 (7 bases). The origin of this receptor is a girl aged 10 to 17 with moderate ulcerative colitis. The specimen sequenced was gut tissue. The CDR3 loop is CASSLRGDSPLNTGELFF. The CDR3 DNA is TGTGCCAGCAGCTTAAGGGGGGACAGCCCGCTTAACACCGGGGAGCTGTTTTTT.